This entry concerns a single T cell receptor (beta chain). This specimen belongs to a study of blood T cell repertoires in COVID-19. Overall study context: Specimens from acute and convalescent COVID-19 originated in the United States, Italy and Spain. Nucleic acid was either cDNA or gDNA, and it came from T cells, B-cell-depleted T cells, or PBMCs.

The CDR3 is 13 residues long. V was shortened by 5 bases and J by 7 bases, with 14 bases between the two germline ends. CDR1 and CDR2 from the germline V gene are MNHNY and SVGAGI (reference sequence). Authors' processing steps: Researchers report that nucleated cell counts were estimated from reference gene primer amplification. Here immunoSEQ multiplex PCR was the method, and the copy in TCRdb shows in-frame clones only, minus some. D and trimming were read from the DNA, whereas the V and J calls and clone size are those reported in that table. The data show fewer than 110,000 clones, 90% to 95% seen once.

The TCR comes from a man in his forties or fifties with acute or convalescent COVID-19. Sequenced: peripheral blood. This chain uses TRBV6-6 with TRBJ1-2, with D possibly TRBD1 on 5 matching bases. Here the CDR3 DNA reads TGTGCCAGCAGTCTTGGACAAAAGGCTGGCTACACCTTC. It codes for CASSLGQKAGYTF.